One and the same sample provided the 24 T cell receptor beta chains below, sequenced in a study of shared clonotypes between healthy human individuals. The data were produced by immunoSEQ multiplex PCR, yet TCRdb's version contains in-frame clones alone and is incomplete. The sample lists 2,500,000 or so clones, approximately 93% occurring once. The material sequenced was naive CD4+ T cells from PBMCs. Stated subset: CD45RA+ positively selected. These receptor sequences come from a young man in good health. Some clones in this sample may be carry-over from other donors' samples.

The chain has TRBV2 and TRBJ2-5; D ambiguous. V dropped 6 bases and J dropped 0 bases, with 11 bases sitting between them. The CDR3 runs to 14 residues. The germline CDR1 and CDR2 sequences are SNHLY and FYNNEI. CDR3 amino acids: CASSPGRHQETQYF. CDR3 DNA sequence: TGTGCCAGCAGCCCCGGACGGCACCAAGAGACCCAGTACTTC.

This clone was counted a single time. The rearrangement joins TRBV6-1 to TRBJ2-2, with TRBD2 identical over 7 bases. In germline, CDR1 is MNHNS, CDR2 SASEGT. This CDR3 is built from 15 residues. V was pared by 7 bases and J by 3 bases, with 8 bases of the junction left unmatched. DNA of the CDR3: TGTGCCAGCACGAGGGCGGGAGCATACACCGGGGAGCTGTTTTTT. It specifies CASTRAGAYTGELFF.

This clone was recorded once. The CDR3 is CASSDRVGSPLHF. DNA of the CDR3: TGCGCCAGCAGCGACAGGGTGGGTTCACCCCTCCACTTT. This rearrangement joins TRBV10-2 to TRBJ1-6, with 7 bases lining up with TRBD1. Germline CDR1 reads WSHSY; CDR2 reads SAAADI. CDR3 length: 13 residues. Trimming at V came to 6 bases and at J to 9 bases, leaving 5 bases not matched to a gene.

V usage is TRBV9 and J usage is TRBJ1-2; unclear D gene. There are 12 residues in the CDR3. Germline V gives CDR1 SGDLS, CDR2 YYNGEE. V lost 0 bases to trimming and J lost 7 bases, with 7 bases between them. The CDR3 is CASSVGEIGYTF. The CDR3 DNA reads as TGTGCCAGCAGCGTAGGGGAGATTGGCTACACCTTC.

V gene TRBV2 combines with J gene TRBJ2-1, with 9 bases matching TRBD2. Germline trimming cut 8 bases from V and 15 bases from J; bases unmatched to any gene: 17. CDR1 SNHLY and CDR2 FYNNEI come from the germline V gene. The CDR3 covers 14 residues. The CDR3 sequence is CASGGLAGPQGWFF. The CDR3 DNA reads TGTGCCAGCGGTGGGCTAGCGGGACCGCAAGGGTGGTTCTTC.

The chain combines TRBV4-2 with TRBJ2-3; the D gene could be TRBD1 or TRBD2 (5 bases each). Trimming pared 4 bases from V and 3 bases from J, leaving 14 bases between. CDR1 LGHNA and CDR2 YNFKEQ come from the germline V gene. The CDR3 has 15 residues. CDR3 residues: CASSLWGGGTDTQYF. The CDR3 DNA reads as TGTGCCAGCAGCCTGTGGGGTGGGGGAACAGATACGCAGTATTTT.

This chain uses TRBV11-3 with TRBJ1-1, with D possibly matching TRBD1 (5 bases). The CDR3 length is 13 residues. From germline, CDR1 is SGHNT and CDR2 YENEEA. V dropped 8 bases and J dropped 2 bases, with 12 bases sitting between them. For the CDR3, the DNA is TGTGCCAGCGGGCAAGGGGTAAACACTGAAGCTTTCTTT. Protein: CASGQGVNTEAFF. The full variable domain, in which reference TRBV11-3 and TRBJ1-1 provide the parts outside the CDR3, is EAGVVQSPRYKIIEKKQPVAFWCNPISGHNTLYWYLQNLGQGPELLIRYENEEAVDDSQLPKDRFSAERLKGVDSTLKIQPAELGDSAVYLCASGQGVNTEAFFGQGTRLTVV.

The chain recombines TRBV5-1 with TRBJ1-2, with no clear D. The length of the CDR3 is 18 residues. CDR1 and CDR2 (germline): SGHRS, YFSETQ. V shed 0 bases and J shed 2 bases, with 20 bases lying between them. The CDR3 region is CASSLDWRSPESNYGYTF. In DNA, the CDR3 is TGCGCCAGCAGCTTGGATTGGCGGAGTCCAGAATCGAACTATGGCTACACCTTC.

This clone appeared once. Mismatch with germline at one junction end may stem from a read error. Additional DNA sequences in this sample encode the identical CDR3. CDR3 sequence reads: CASSPAYEQYF. The CDR3 DNA reads as TGTGCCAGCAGTCCCGCCTACGAGCAGTATTTC. The V call is TRBV6-6, the J call TRBJ2-7; unclear D gene. Germline CDR1 reads MNHNY; CDR2 reads SVGAGI (reference sequence). The CDR3 loop spans 11 amino acids.

The chain has TRBV19 and TRBJ2-7; TRBD1 or TRBD2 may be the D gene (5 bases each). Looked up from germline, CDR1 is LNHDA and CDR2 is SQIVND (reference sequence). V dropped 0 bases and J dropped 6 bases, with 18 bases sitting between them. The CDR3 loop spans 16 amino acids. CDR3 sequence (DNA): TGTGCCAGTAGTATAGATCTCAAGGCAGGGCGGGTCGAGCAGTACTTC. Amino acids: CASSIDLKAGRVEQYF.

This chain joins TRBV4-3 and TRBJ2-7; 7 bases are a match to TRBD2. The CDR3 has 18 residues. Germline CDR1 LGHNA, CDR2 YSLEER. Trimming took 3 bases from V and 3 from J; bases not matched to a gene: 17. This chain's CDR3 is CASSQLFVGGPLNYEQYF. The CDR3, as DNA: TGCGCCAGCAGCCAGCTCTTTGTGGGAGGGCCCCTAAACTACGAGCAGTACTTC.

The J gene is TRBJ1-2, the V gene TRBV19; perhaps TRBD1 as D (5 bases). V was clipped by 1 base and J by 8 bases, with 17 bases between them. Germline V gene data show CDR1 as LNHDA and CDR2 as SQIVND (reference sequence). This CDR3 comprises 15 residues. The CDR3 nucleotides are TGTGCCAGTAGTATAGTGCTGCAGGCCCAGGGCGGCTACACCTTC. It codes for CASSIVLQAQGGYTF.

This clone occurred once. Written as DNA, the CDR3 is TGTGCCAGCAGCCTAAGGGATGCAGATACGCAGTATTTT. Protein product: CASSLRDADTQYF. V is TRBV14 and J is TRBJ2-3; D gene ambiguous. CDR1 is SGHDN and CDR2 is FVKESK in the germline V gene. This CDR3 spans 13 amino acids. V lost 4 bases and J 4 bases, leaving 9 bases between the germline ends. Complete variable domain (other parts from reference TRBV14 and TRBJ2-3): EAGVTQFPSHSVIEKGQTVTLRCDPISGHDNLYWYRRVMGKEIKFLLHFVKESKQDESGMPNNRFLAERTGGTYSTLKVQPAELEDSGVYFCASSLRDADTQYFGPGTRLTVL.

This rearrangement joins TRBV7-3 to TRBJ1-1; D remains unclear. Germline V gene sequence: CDR1 SGHTA, CDR2 FQGTGA. The CDR3 has 13 residues. Between the trimmed V and J ends, which lost 5 bases and 5 bases, there was a span of 12 bases. CDR3 nucleotides: TGTGCCAGCAGCCCCCTGCTCGGGACTGAAGCTTTCTTT. Translated: CASSPLLGTEAFF.

The gene calls are TRBV7-6 and TRBJ2-1; D is possibly TRBD2 (5 bases). With 5 bases removed from V and 7 bases from J, the gap between germline ends came to 21 bases. CDR1 and CDR2 (germline): SGHVS, FNYEAQ. The CDR3 is 16 residues long. The CDR3 bases are TGTGCCAGCAGCCCCTATCCCGCGGGCAGGCGGAATGAGCAGTTCTTC. Amino acid sequence: CASSPYPAGRRNEQFF.

J is TRBJ1-2 and V is TRBV5-1, with 10 bases fitting TRBD1. Germline CDR1 is SGHRS and CDR2 is YFSETQ. The CDR3 extends over 14 amino acids. The V segment lost 4 bases and the J segment 6 bases; nucleotides outside the gene matches: 6. CDR3 loop: CASSTDRGVDGYTF. CDR3 nucleotides: TGCGCCAGCAGCACGGACAGGGGGGTAGATGGCTACACCTTC.

This chain links TRBV2 with TRBJ1-1; D perhaps matches TRBD1 (6 bases). CDR1 and CDR2 (germline): SNHLY, FYNNEI. Trimming took off 7 bases at V and 2 bases at J, with 11 bases between the two ends. CDR3 length equals 13 residues. CDR3 sequence (DNA): TGTGCCAGCACCCCGGACAGTAACACTGAAGCTTTCTTT. Translation gives CASTPDSNTEAFF.

The V call is TRBV5-1, the J call TRBJ2-2; D is possibly TRBD1 (6 bases). CDR3 length equals 16 residues. Germline V gives CDR1 SGHRS, CDR2 YFSETQ. V was cut by 4 bases and J by 4 bases, with 17 bases left in between. CDR3 nucleotide sequence: TGCGCCAGCAGCCCTCAGACAGGTTTTACCACCGGGGAGCTGTTTTTT. As protein: CASSPQTGFTTGELFF.

The V and J genes are TRBV7-2 and TRBJ2-6, with 7 bases that match TRBD1. The CDR3 has 16 residues. J gave up 1 base and V 5 bases, and 5 bases lay outside the gene matches. Germline CDR1 is SGHTA and CDR2 is FQGNSA. The CDR3 coding sequence is TGTGCCAGCAGCCGACCGGGACAGTCTGGGGCCAACGTCCTGACTTTC. Its translation: CASSRPGQSGANVLTF.

The chain links TRBV19 to TRBJ1-2; no reliable D call. Germline CDR1 LNHDA, CDR2 SQIVND (reference sequence). This CDR3 region has 13 residues. Trimming cost V 3 bases and J 2 bases, with 7 bases left between them. In nucleotides, the CDR3 is TGTGCCAGTAGTATCTTACAGAACTATGGCTACACCTTC. It is translated as CASSILQNYGYTF.

This sequence joins TRBV5-8 and TRBJ1-5, with D hard to call. Trimming removed 3 bases from V and 0 bases from J, with 16 bases in between. The CDR3 loop spans 17 amino acids. Germline CDR1 is SGHTS and CDR2 is YDEGEE. The DNA for the CDR3 is TGTGCCAGCAGCTATCTCGGTTGGAGGGATAGCAATCAGCCCCAGCATTTT. Protein sequence: CASSYLGWRDSNQPQHF. The variable domain in full, completed from reference TRBV5-8 and TRBJ1-5, reads EAGVTQSPTHLIKTRGQQATLRCSPISGHTSVYWYQQALGLGLQFLLWYDEGEERNRGNFPPRFSGRQFPNYSSELNVNALELEDSALYLCASSYLGWRDSNQPQHFGDGTRLSIL.

The V call is TRBV28, the J call TRBJ2-2; 7 bases line up with TRBD1. Trimming at V came to 7 bases and at J to 0 bases, leaving 5 bases not matched to a gene. Germline values: CDR1 MDHEN, CDR2 SYDVKM. The CDR3 totals 15 residues. The CDR3 is CASTATGSNTGELFF. CDR3 bases: TGTGCCAGCACCGCGACAGGGTCGAACACCGGGGAGCTGTTTTTT.

The V gene is TRBV7-3, the J gene TRBJ2-5, with 7 bases lining up with TRBD2. The CDR3 covers 18 residues. In germline, CDR1 is SGHTA, CDR2 FQGTGA. Losses at the gene ends were 4 bases for V and 3 bases for J; bases not matched to a gene: 17. CDR3 amino acids: CASSSRVTSREREETQYF. The CDR3 coding sequence is TGTGCCAGCAGCTCAAGGGTAACTTCGCGGGAGCGGGAAGAGACCCAGTACTTC. Together with reference TRBV7-3 and TRBJ2-5, the CDR3 gives the full variable domain: GAGVSQTPSNKVTEKGKYVELRCDPISGHTALYWYRQSLGQGPEFLIYFQGTGAADDSGLPNDRFFAVRPEGSVSTLKIQRTERGDSAVYLCASSSRVTSREREETQYFGPGTRLLVL.

This rearrangement joins TRBV5-1 to TRBJ1-4; perhaps TRBD1 as D (6 bases). V was shortened by 0 bases and J by 8 bases, with 14 bases between the two germline ends. The CDR3 is made up of 15 amino acids. Looked up from germline, CDR1 is SGHRS and CDR2 is YFSETQ. The CDR3 bases are TGCGCCAGCAGCTTGGGGGACATAAACGGGGAAAAACTGTTTTTT. Amino acids: CASSLGDINGEKLFF.